This T cell receptor (beta chain) was sequenced during a study of monozygotic twins with inflammatory bowel disease. This CDR3 region has 20 residues. Using eight separate reactions per sample, the authors generated cDNA. Each UMI, carrying a 6-nucleotide sample barcode, came from template switching. For each CDR3 protein, TCRdb gives one entry from its re-call of the 5' RACE reads, without DNA. Recorded for this sample: over 110,000 distinct CDR3 sequences. Study observations and caveats: None of the different T cell subtypes could be distinguished from one another. Any single strong signal or clonotype tied to IBD lacked support.

Concerning this clonotype: Its specificity is unknown.

V gene TRBV12-3 or TRBV12-4 combines with J gene TRBJ1-3. The receptor was derived from a human donor with ulcerative colitis or Crohn's disease, or a healthy co-twin of an affected twin (not recorded which). Sequences were obtained from blood. CDR3 in amino acids: CASSFYHLRAQRTSGNTIYF.